This paragraph reports one T cell receptor beta chain. Profiling relied on immunoSEQ multiplex PCR, and the TCRdb table lists in-frame clones only, not all of them. The table lists 200,000 to 300,000 clones, around 90% of them singletons, with 3% to 3.5% in the top ten. The record originates from a study of cytomegalovirus exposure and HLA in healthy donors. Germline CDR1 and CDR2: LNHNV and YYDKDF (reference sequence). This CDR3 has 15 amino acids. The V end was cut by 0 bases, the J end by 5 bases, with 13 bases between. Sequencing used PBMCs. The chain links TRBV15 to TRBJ2-5, with TRBD2 as a possible D gene (6 bases). This clonotype originated in a woman younger than 45 in good health and CMV-seronegative. The CDR3 protein is CATSRELARAETQYF. For the CDR3, the DNA is TGTGCCACCAGCAGAGAACTAGCTCGGGCCGAGACCCAGTACTTC. Using reference TRBV15 and TRBJ2-5 for the parts outside the CDR3, the full variable domain is DAMVIQNPRYQVTQFGKPVTLSCSQTLNHNVMYWYQQKSSQAPKLLFHYYDKDFNNEADTPDNFQSRRPNTSFCFLDIRSPGLGDTAMYLCATSRELARAETQYFGPGTRLLVL.